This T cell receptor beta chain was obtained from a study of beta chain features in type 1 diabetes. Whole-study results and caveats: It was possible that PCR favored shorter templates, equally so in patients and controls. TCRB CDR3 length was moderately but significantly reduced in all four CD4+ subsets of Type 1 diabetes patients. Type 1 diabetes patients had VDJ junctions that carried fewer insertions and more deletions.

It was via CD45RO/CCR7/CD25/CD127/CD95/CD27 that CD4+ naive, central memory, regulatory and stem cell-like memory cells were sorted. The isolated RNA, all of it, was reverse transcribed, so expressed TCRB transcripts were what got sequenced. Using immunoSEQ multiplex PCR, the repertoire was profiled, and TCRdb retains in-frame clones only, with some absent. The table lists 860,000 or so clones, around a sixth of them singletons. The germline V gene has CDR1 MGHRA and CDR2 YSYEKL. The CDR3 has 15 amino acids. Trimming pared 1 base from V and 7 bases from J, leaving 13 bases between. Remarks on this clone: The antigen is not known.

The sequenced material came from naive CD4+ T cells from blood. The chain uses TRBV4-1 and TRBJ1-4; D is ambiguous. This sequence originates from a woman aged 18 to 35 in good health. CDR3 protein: CASSQAQVASEKLFF. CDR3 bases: TGCGCCAGCAGCCAAGCCCAGGTAGCAAGTGAAAAACTGTTTTTT.